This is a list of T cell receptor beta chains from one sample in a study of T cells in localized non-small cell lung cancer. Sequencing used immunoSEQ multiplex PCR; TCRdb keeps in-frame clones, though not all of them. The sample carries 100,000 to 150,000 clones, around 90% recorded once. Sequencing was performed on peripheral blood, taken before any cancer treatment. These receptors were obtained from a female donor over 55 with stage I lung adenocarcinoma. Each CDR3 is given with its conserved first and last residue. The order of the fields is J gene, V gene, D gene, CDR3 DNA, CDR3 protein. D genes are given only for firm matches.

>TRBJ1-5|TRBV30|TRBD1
TGTGCCTGGGCCACAGGGGGATTGGGCAATCAGCCCCAGCATTTT
CAWATGGLGNQPQHF
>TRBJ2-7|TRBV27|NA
TGTGCCAGCAGCCGTTTCAACGAGCAGTACTTC
CASSRFNEQYF
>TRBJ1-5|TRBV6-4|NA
TGTGCCAGCTTGGAGCGGGACAACAATCAGCCCCAGCATTTT
CASLERDNNQPQHF
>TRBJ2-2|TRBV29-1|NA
TGCAGCGTTGCTCGGGACGCGAACACCGGGGAGCTGTTTTTT
CSVARDANTGELFF
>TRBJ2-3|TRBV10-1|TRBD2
TGCGCCAGCAGTGAGTCGGGGCGGGAGGCGCACGGTACGCAGTATTTT
CASSESGREAHGTQYF
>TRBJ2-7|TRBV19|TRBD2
TGTGCCAGTACCCATAGCGGGAGCGATTCCTACGAGCAGTACTTC
CASTHSGSDSYEQYF
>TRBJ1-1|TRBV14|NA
TGTGCCAGCAGGCGAACAGGGTCTGGGGTAGCTTTCTTT
CASRRTGSGVAFF
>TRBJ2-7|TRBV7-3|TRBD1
TGTGCCAGCAGCTTAATTCGGGACAGGGGGTCAACCTACGAGCAGTACTTC
CASSLIRDRGSTYEQYF
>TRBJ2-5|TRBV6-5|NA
TGTGCCAGCAGTGAAACTCAGGAGACCCAGTACTTC
CASSETQETQYF
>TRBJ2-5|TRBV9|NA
TGTGCCAGCAGCCCACAGGGACTTCGCCTTGAGACCCAGTACTTC
CASSPQGLRLETQYF
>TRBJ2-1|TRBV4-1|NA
TGCGCCAGCAGCCAAACCAGACTAGGCGACAATGAGCAGTTCTTC
CASSQTRLGDNEQFF